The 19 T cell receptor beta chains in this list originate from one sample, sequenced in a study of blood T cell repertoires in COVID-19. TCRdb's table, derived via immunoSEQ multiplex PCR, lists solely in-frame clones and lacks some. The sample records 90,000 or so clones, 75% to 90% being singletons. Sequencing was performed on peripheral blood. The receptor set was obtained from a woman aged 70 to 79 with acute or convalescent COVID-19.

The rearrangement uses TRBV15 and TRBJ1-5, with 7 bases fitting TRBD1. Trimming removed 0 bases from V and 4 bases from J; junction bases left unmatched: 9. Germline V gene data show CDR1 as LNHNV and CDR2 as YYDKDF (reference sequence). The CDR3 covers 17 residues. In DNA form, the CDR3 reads TGTGCCACCAGCAGAGACCCCGGGACAGTCACAAATCAGCCCCAGCATTTT. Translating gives CATSRDPGTVTNQPQHF. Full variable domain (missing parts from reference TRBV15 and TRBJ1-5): DAMVIQNPRYQVTQFGKPVTLSCSQTLNHNVMYWYQQKSSQAPKLLFHYYDKDFNNEADTPDNFQSRRPNTSFCFLDIRSPGLGDTAMYLCATSRDPGTVTNQPQHFGDGTRLSIL.

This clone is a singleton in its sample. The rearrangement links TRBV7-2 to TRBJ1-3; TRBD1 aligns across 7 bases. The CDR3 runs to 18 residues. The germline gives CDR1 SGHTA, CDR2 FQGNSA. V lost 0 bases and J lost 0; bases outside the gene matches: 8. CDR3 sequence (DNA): TGTGCCAGCAGCTTAGCGGGAGCAGGGGGAGCCTCTGGAAACACCATATATTTT. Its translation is CASSLAGAGGASGNTIYF.

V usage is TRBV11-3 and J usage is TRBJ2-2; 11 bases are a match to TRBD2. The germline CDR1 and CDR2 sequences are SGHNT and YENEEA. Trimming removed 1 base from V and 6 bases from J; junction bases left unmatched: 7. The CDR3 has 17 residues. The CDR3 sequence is CASSLGLLAGVPGELFF. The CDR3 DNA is TGTGCCAGCAGCTTAGGTTTACTAGCGGGAGTCCCCGGGGAGCTGTTTTTT.

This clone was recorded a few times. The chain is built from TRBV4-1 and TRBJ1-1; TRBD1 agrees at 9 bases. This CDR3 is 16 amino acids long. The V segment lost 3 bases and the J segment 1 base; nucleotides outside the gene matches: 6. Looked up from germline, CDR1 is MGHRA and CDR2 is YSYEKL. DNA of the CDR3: TGCGCCAGCAGCCAGAGGGGGGACAGGGCGAACACTGAAGCTTTCTTT. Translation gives CASSQRGDRANTEAFF.

CDR3 in DNA: TGTGCCAGCAGTCCCGCGAGGACTCTGGGGGCCAACGTCCTGACTTTC. Translating it yields CASSPARTLGANVLTF. The genes are TRBV28 and TRBJ2-6, with D possibly matching TRBD2 (5 bases). Per germline, CDR1 MDHEN and CDR2 SYDVKM. V shed 5 bases and J shed 4 bases, with 15 bases lying between them. The CDR3 has 16 residues.

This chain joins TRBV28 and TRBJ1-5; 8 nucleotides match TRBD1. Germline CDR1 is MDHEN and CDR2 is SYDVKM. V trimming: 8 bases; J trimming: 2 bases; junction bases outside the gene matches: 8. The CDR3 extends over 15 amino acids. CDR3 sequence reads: CASAGGQGGNQPQHF. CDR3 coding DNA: TGTGCCAGCGCCGGCGGACAGGGAGGCAATCAGCCCCAGCATTTT.

The CDR3 bases are TGTGCCAGCAGCAACCAGGGTGCAACTAATGAAAAACTGTTTTTT. It specifies CASSNQGATNEKLFF. V and J are TRBV7-9 and TRBJ1-4, with D possibly being TRBD1 (5 bases). V was pared by 5 bases and J by 0 bases, with 10 bases between. Per germline, CDR1 SEHNR and CDR2 FQNEAQ (reference sequence). This CDR3 is built from 15 residues.

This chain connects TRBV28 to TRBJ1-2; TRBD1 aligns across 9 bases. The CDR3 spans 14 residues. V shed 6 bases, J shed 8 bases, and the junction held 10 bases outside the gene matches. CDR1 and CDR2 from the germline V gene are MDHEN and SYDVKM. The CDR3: CASSPDGQGRGYTF. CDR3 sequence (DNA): TGTGCCAGCAGCCCTGACGGACAGGGGAGGGGCTACACCTTC.

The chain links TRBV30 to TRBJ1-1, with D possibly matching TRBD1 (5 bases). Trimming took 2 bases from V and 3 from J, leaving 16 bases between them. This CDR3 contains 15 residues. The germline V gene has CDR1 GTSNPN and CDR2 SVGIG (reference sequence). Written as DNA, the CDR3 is TGTGCCTGGAGTCTCCGACAGCGGGGCCACACTGAAGCTTTCTTT. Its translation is CAWSLRQRGHTEAFF.

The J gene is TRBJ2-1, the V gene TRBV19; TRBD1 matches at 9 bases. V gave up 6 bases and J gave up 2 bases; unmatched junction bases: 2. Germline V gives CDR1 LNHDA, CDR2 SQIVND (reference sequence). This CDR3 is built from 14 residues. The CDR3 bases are TGTGCCAGTAGAGGACAGGGGACCTACAATGAGCAGTTCTTC. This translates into CASRGQGTYNEQFF.

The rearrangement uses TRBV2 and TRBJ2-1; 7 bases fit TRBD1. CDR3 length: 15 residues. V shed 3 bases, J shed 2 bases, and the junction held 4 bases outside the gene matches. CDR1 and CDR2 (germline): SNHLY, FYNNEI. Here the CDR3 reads CASSETGFPYNEQFF. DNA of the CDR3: TGTGCCAGCAGTGAGACAGGGTTTCCCTACAATGAGCAGTTCTTC. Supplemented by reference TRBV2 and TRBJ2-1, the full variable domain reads EPEVTQTPSHQVTQMGQEVILRCVPISNHLYFYWYRQILGQKVEFLVSFYNNEISEKSEIFDDQFSVERPDGSNFTLKIRSTKLEDSAMYFCASSETGFPYNEQFFGPGTRLTVL.

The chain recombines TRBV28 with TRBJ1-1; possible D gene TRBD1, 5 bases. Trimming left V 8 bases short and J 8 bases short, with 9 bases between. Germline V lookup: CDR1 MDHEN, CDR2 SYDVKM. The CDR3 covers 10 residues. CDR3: CASARVEAFF. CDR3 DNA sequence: TGTGCCAGCGCCAGGGTGGAAGCTTTCTTT.

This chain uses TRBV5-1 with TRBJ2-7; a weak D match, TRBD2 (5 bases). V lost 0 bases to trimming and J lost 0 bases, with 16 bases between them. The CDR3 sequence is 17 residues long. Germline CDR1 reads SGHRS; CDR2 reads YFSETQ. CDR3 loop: CASSLALGGGSSYEQYF. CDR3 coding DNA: TGCGCCAGCAGCTTGGCCCTCGGCGGAGGAAGCTCCTACGAGCAGTACTTC.

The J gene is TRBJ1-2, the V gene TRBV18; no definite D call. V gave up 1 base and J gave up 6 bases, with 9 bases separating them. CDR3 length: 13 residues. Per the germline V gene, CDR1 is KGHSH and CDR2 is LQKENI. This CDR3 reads CASSPQDGNGYTF. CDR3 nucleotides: TGTGCCAGCTCACCACAAGACGGGAATGGCTACACCTTC.

CDR3 in amino acids: CASREREGPYNEQFF. The CDR3 DNA sequence: TGTGCCAGCAGGGAGCGGGAAGGGCCTTACAATGAGCAGTTCTTC. The rearrangement uses TRBV2 and TRBJ2-1, with 7 bases fitting TRBD2. V was clipped by 6 bases and J by 4 bases; unmatched bases: 9. Germline values: CDR1 SNHLY, CDR2 FYNNEI. This CDR3 comprises 15 residues. The entire variable domain, with the rest obtained from reference TRBV2 and TRBJ2-1, is as follows: EPEVTQTPSHQVTQMGQEVILRCVPISNHLYFYWYRQILGQKVEFLVSFYNNEISEKSEIFDDQFSVERPDGSNFTLKIRSTKLEDSAMYFCASREREGPYNEQFFGPGTRLTVL.

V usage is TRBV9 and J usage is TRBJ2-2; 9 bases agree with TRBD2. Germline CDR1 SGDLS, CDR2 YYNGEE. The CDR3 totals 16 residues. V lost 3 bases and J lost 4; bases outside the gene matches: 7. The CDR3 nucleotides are TGTGCCAGCAGCGCACCGGGACTAGCCTCCACCGGGGAGCTGTTTTTT. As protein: CASSAPGLASTGELFF.

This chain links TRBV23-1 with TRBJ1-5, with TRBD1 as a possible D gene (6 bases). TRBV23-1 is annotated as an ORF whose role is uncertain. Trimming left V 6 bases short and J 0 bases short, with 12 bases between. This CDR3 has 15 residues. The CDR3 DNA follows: TGCGCCAGCAGGCACAGGGTGGCTAGCAATCAGCCCCAGCATTTT. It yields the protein CASRHRVASNQPQHF.

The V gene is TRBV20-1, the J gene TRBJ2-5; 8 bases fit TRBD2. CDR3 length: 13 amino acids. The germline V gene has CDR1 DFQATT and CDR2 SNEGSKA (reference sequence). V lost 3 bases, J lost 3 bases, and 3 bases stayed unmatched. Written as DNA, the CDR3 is TGCAGTGCTAGTACTAGCGGAGAAGAGACCCAGTACTTC. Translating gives CSASTSGEETQYF.

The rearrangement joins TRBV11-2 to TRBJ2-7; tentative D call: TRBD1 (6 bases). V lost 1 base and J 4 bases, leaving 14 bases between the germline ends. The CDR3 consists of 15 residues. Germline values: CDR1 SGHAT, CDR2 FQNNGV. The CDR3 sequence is CASSLAATGIYEQYF. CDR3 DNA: TGTGCCAGCAGCTTAGCGGCCACAGGGATTTACGAGCAGTACTTC.